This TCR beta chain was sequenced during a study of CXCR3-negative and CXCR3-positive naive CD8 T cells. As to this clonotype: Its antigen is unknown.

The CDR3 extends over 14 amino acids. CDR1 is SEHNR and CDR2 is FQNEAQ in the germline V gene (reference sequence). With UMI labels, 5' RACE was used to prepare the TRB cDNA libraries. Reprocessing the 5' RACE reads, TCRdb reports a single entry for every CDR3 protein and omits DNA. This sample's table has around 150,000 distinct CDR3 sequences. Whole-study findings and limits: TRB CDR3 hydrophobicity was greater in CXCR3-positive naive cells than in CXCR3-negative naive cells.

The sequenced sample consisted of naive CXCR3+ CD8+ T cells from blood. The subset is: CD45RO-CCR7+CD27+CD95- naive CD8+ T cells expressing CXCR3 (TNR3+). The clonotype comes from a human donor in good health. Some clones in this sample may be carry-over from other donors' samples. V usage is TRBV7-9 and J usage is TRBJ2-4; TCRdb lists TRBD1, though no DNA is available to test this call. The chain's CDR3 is CASSWVLGDGIQYF.